This T cell receptor beta chain was documented in a study of persistence of HIV-infected CD4 T cells. Trimming stripped 1 base from V and 3 bases from J, with 7 bases between. This CDR3 is built from 13 residues. Germline V gene lookup returns CDR1 SGDLS and CDR2 YYNGEE. Concerning this clone itself: Its antigen is not known.

The stimulus was an HIV-1 Gag 15-mer peptide pool, about 1 ug/peptide/mL. Memory cells lacking CD40L and CD69 with high CD45RO were sorted. Study outcomes and limitations: Degenerate expanded CDR3beta sequences were enriched among CMV- and Gag-responding cells.

This was the immunoSEQ version 4 assay in survey mode. TCRdb keeps only in-frame clones here, not all; method: immunoSEQ multiplex PCR. The sample has around 39,000 clones, roughly four fifths seen once; the top ten hold 0.85% to 1%. The gene calls are TRBV9 and TRBJ1-1; D gene ambiguous. Specimen: cultured CD4+ T cells from PBMCs, collected from a patient who received antiretroviral therapy. This TCR was sampled from an adult with HIV. The donor label of this sample is uncertain. The CDR3 coding sequence is TGTGCCAGCAGCGTATATTCTGACACTGAAGCTTTCTTT. Protein sequence: CASSVYSDTEAFF.